The 15 T cell receptor beta chains listed next were all sequenced from one sample in a study of CD8 T cells in ankylosing spondylitis. TCRdb itself ran the 5' RACE reads through MiXCR, one entry per CDR3 protein. The top ten hold around an eighth of the sample, which has some 130,000 distinct CDR3 sequences, more than 5.5% seen once. What was sequenced was blood, either unsorted or a sorted T cell fraction (not recorded which). These receptors were collected from a female donor with ankylosing spondylitis or in good health (not recorded which).

This clonotype was seen only a few times. The CDR3 reads CATSRAESSGNTIYF. The CDR3 bases are TGTGCCACCAGCAGGGCGGAGAGCTCTGGAAACACCATATATTTT. The J gene is TRBJ1-3, the V gene TRBV15; D is unclear. Germline V gene data show CDR1 as LNHNV and CDR2 as YYDKDF (reference sequence). The germline V and J ends were trimmed by 3 bases and 0 bases, with 9 bases remaining between them. This CDR3 has 15 amino acids.

This clonotype was seen at least ten times. V is TRBV15 and J is TRBJ1-1; 9 positions match TRBD1. Germline loops: CDR1 LNHNV, CDR2 YYDKDF (reference sequence). With 5 bases clipped from V and 4 bases from J, the junction kept 5 bases outside the gene matches. The CDR3 totals 14 residues. CDR3 sequence (DNA): TGTGCCACCAGCTCACGACAGGGGGGCACTGAAGCTTTCTTT. This translates into CATSSRQGGTEAFF.

This clonotype was picked up many times. The V call is TRBV5-1, the J call TRBJ1-1; 8 bases map to TRBD1. Germline CDR1 is SGHRS and CDR2 is YFSETQ. The length of the CDR3 is 14 residues. With 4 bases clipped from V and 11 bases from J, the junction kept 13 bases outside the gene matches. The CDR3 bases are TGCGCCAGCAGCGGGGGGACAGGAGTCGATGACGCTTTCTTT. Protein product: CASSGGTGVDDAFF.

At least ten counts were recorded for this clonotype. V usage is TRBV29-1 and J usage is TRBJ2-1, with no clear D. The germline CDR1 and CDR2 sequences are SQVTM and ANQGSEA. V dropped 4 bases and J dropped 0 bases, with 13 bases sitting between them. CDR3 length equals 15 residues. CDR3 region: CSVGPTGTSYNEQFF. The CDR3 DNA follows: TGCAGCGTTGGCCCGACTGGAACCTCCTACAATGAGCAGTTCTTC.

The chain employs TRBV25-1 and TRBJ1-1; D remains unclear. Trimming removed 4 bases at V and 7 bases at J, with 7 bases between. The CDR3 sequence is 11 residues long. In germline, CDR1 is MGHDK, CDR2 SYGVNS. As DNA, the CDR3 is TGTGCCAGCAGTGGGGCAGATGAAGCTTTCTTT. It yields the protein CASSGADEAFF.

On this clonotype: A single base separates this from a much larger clone, so it may be a read error. This rearrangement joins TRBV6-6 to TRBJ1-2; D gene ambiguous. Germline values: CDR1 MNHNY, CDR2 SVGAGI (reference sequence). The CDR3 has 11 residues. Here the CDR3 DNA reads TGTGCCAGCAGTTACACCTATGACTACACCTTC. Translating it yields CASSYTYDYTF.

This clonotype came up many times. V is TRBV20-1 and J is TRBJ1-2, with no clear D. Deletions cut 6 bases from V and 4 bases from J, with 15 bases between. This CDR3 spans 13 amino acids. Germline-derived CDR1 and CDR2 are DFQATT and SNEGSKA (reference sequence). CDR3 amino acids: CSADSLVFYGYTF. CDR3 DNA: TGCAGTGCCGACTCTTTGGTTTTCTATGGCTACACCTTC.

Many counts were recorded for this clonotype. V and J are TRBV29-1 and TRBJ2-3; D gene unclear. Germline assignment: CDR1 SQVTM and CDR2 ANQGSEA. Trimming removed 7 bases at V and 2 bases at J, with 19 bases between. CDR3 length equals 15 residues. DNA for the CDR3: TGCAGCGCCGGACCAGATCATCCCCCCACAGATACGCAGTATTTT. Protein sequence: CSAGPDHPPTDTQYF.

This clonotype was recorded at least ten times. CDR3 residues: CASSATDKSYEQYF. The CDR3 DNA is TGCGCCAGCAGCGCTACCGACAAGTCCTACGAGCAGTACTTC. This chain uses TRBV5-1 with TRBJ2-7, with D uncertain. Trimming removed 4 bases from V and 1 base from J, with 12 bases in between. Germline loops: CDR1 SGHRS, CDR2 YFSETQ. This CDR3 is built from 14 residues.

This clonotype was counted many times. The V gene is TRBV10-3, the J gene TRBJ1-4, with a tentative D call TRBD1 (6 bases). V was shortened by 4 bases and J by 5 bases, with 14 bases between the two germline ends. The germline V gene has CDR1 ENHRY and CDR2 SYGVKD. The CDR3 is made up of 15 amino acids. CDR3 in DNA: TGTGCCATCAGTGCAACCGGACAGCCCAATGAAAAACTGTTTTTT. This sequence encodes CAISATGQPNEKLFF.

This clonotype was recorded at least ten times. The V gene is TRBV30, the J gene TRBJ1-3; D not resolved. Germline values: CDR1 GTSNPN, CDR2 SVGIG (reference sequence). V lost 1 base and J 0 bases, leaving 10 bases between the germline ends. CDR3 length: 15 amino acids. The CDR3 DNA reads TGTGCCTGGAGTGGAACCCCGGACTCTGGAAACACCATATATTTT. It yields the protein CAWSGTPDSGNTIYF. Full variable domain (missing parts from reference TRBV30 and TRBJ1-3): SQTIHQWPATLVQPVGSPLSLECTVEGTSNPNLYWYRQAAGRGLQLLFYSVGIGQISSEVPQNLSASRPQDRQFILSSKKLLLSDSGFYLCAWSGTPDSGNTIYFGEGSWLTVV.

This clonotype came up many times. This chain uses TRBV20-1 with TRBJ2-7, with D perhaps TRBD1 or TRBD2 (6 bases each). Trimming took off 3 bases at V and 5 bases at J, with 14 bases between the two ends. Germline-derived CDR1 and CDR2 are DFQATT and SNEGSKA (reference sequence). CDR3 size: 13 residues. The CDR3 region is CSASITGADEQYF. The CDR3 DNA reads TGCAGTGCTAGTATTACGGGGGCTGACGAGCAGTACTTC.

The table lists this clonotype with many counts. The rearrangement links TRBV6-1 to TRBJ2-6; D is possibly TRBD1 or TRBD2 (7 bases each). The germline V and J ends were trimmed by 6 bases and 1 base, with 13 bases remaining between them. Per the germline V gene, CDR1 is MNHNS and CDR2 is SASEGT. The CDR3 is 16 amino acids. The CDR3 DNA follows: TGTGCCAGCAGAAGACAGGGAGGGTCTGGGGCCAACGTCCTGACTTTC. It specifies CASRRQGGSGANVLTF.

The sample holds many counts of this clonotype. V gene TRBV7-9 combines with J gene TRBJ2-7; D unresolved. The CDR3 sequence is 14 residues long. V was shortened by 6 bases and J by 0 bases, with 12 bases between the two germline ends. Germline CDR1 SEHNR, CDR2 FQNEAQ (reference sequence). The CDR3 reads CASRRSGRSYEQYF. The CDR3 DNA is TGTGCCAGCAGACGTTCGGGCCGCTCCTACGAGCAGTACTTC. The full variable domain, rest sourced from reference TRBV7-9 and TRBJ2-7, is DTGVSQNPRHKITKRGQNVTFRCDPISEHNRLYWYRQTLGQGPEFLTYFQNEAQLEKSRLLSDRFSAERPKGSFSTLEIQRTEQGDSAMYLCASRRSGRSYEQYFGPGTRLTVT.

This clonotype was counted many times. The rearrangement uses TRBV10-3 and TRBJ2-7, with TRBD1 matching over 7 bases. Per germline, CDR1 ENHRY and CDR2 SYGVKD. V lost 3 bases, J lost 6 bases, and 5 bases stayed unmatched. This CDR3 region has 13 residues. CDR3 sequence reads: CAISDSTGTEQYF. CDR3 DNA sequence: TGTGCCATCAGTGACTCGACAGGGACCGAGCAGTACTTC.